The present TCR beta chain was sequenced within a study of identical twins. General study results and limits: Twins' excess sharing was less marked for out-of-frame beta sequences. A cross-sectional statistical analysis, not follow-up of the same donors, supported the conclusions. Reduced insertions were recorded for abundant cord blood beta clonotypes, with no such pattern in memory repertoires.

This CDR3 is built from 15 residues. The germline gives CDR1 LGHDT, CDR2 YNNKEL (reference sequence). Trimming shortened V by 6 bases and J by 2 bases, and 15 bases separated the two germline ends. TCRdb used MiXCR to reprocess the 5' RACE reads, holding one entry per CDR3 protein. The sample consists of over 500,000 distinct CDR3 sequences, around 20% of them appearing once. In the case of this clonotype: As yet, its antigen is unknown.

These records were also assigned to another study, of T cells expressing NK-cell markers.

The chain employs TRBV3-1 and TRBJ2-3; a possible D gene is TRBD1 (6 bases). Sequenced input: CD4+ T cells sorted from blood. This clonotype was obtained from a woman younger than 30 in good health. The CDR3 here is CASRDRDKNTDTQYF. CDR3 bases: TGTGCCAGCAGAGACCGGGACAAAAACACAGATACGCAGTATTTT.